This is a list of T cell receptor beta chains from one sample in a study of blood T cell repertoires in COVID-19. Data came from immunoSEQ multiplex PCR; TCRdb stores just in-frame clones and leaves some out. Among roughly 430,000 clones listed, 88% were seen once. Sequences were obtained from PBMCs or T cells enriched from blood (not recorded which). The receptors shown here come from a woman in her 40s with acute COVID-19. The CDR3 runs from the conserved cysteine through the conserved F or W. Fields, in order: D gene, J gene, clone size, CDR3 length, V gene, CDR3 DNA, CDR3 protein. A D gene is named only where the DNA matches it firmly. The listing skips clone size in some rows; elsewhere it reads once, few, many or a size class.

d_call: TRBD2; j_call: TRBJ2-3; clone_size: -; cdr3_length: 17; v_call: TRBV5-4; cdr3_nt: TGTGCCAGCAGCAAAGGCCCCCGGCTAGCGGGGGTAGATACGCAGTATTTT; cdr3_aa: CASSKGPRLAGVDTQYF
d_call: TRBD1; j_call: TRBJ2-5; clone_size: once; cdr3_length: 15; v_call: TRBV7-9; cdr3_nt: TGTGCCAGCAGCACAAGGACAGGGGCCCAAGAGACCCAGTACTTC; cdr3_aa: CASSTRTGAQETQYF
d_call: -; j_call: TRBJ1-3; clone_size: -; cdr3_length: 14; v_call: TRBV30; cdr3_nt: TGTGCCTGGAGTGTAGCAGGGACTGGAAACACCATATATTTT; cdr3_aa: CAWSVAGTGNTIYF
d_call: TRBD2; j_call: TRBJ2-7; clone_size: -; cdr3_length: 13; v_call: TRBV12-3/TRBV12-4; cdr3_nt: TGTGCCAGCAGTCTACGGGAGGGGTACGAGCAGTACTTC; cdr3_aa: CASSLREGYEQYF
d_call: -; j_call: TRBJ1-6; clone_size: -; cdr3_length: 11; v_call: TRBV20-1; cdr3_nt: TGCAGCCTATCAGGGGTATTACCCCTCCACTTT; cdr3_aa: CSLSGVLPLHF
d_call: TRBD1; j_call: TRBJ1-5; clone_size: -; cdr3_length: 17; v_call: TRBV9; cdr3_nt: TGTGCCAGCAGCGCCGGACCCGGGACAGGAAATAATCAGCCCCAGCATTTT; cdr3_aa: CASSAGPGTGNNQPQHF
d_call: TRBD2; j_call: TRBJ2-3; clone_size: -; cdr3_length: 19; v_call: TRBV7-8; cdr3_nt: TGTGCCAGCAGCTTAAAGTCTCGCGGGGGAACAACGAGCACAGATACGCAGTATTTT; cdr3_aa: CASSLKSRGGTTSTDTQYF
d_call: -; j_call: TRBJ2-1; clone_size: -; cdr3_length: 14; v_call: TRBV2; cdr3_nt: TGTGCCAGCAGGAGACAGGCCGGCTACAATGAGCAGTTCTTC; cdr3_aa: CASRRQAGYNEQFF
d_call: -; j_call: TRBJ1-6; clone_size: few; cdr3_length: 13; v_call: TRBV30; cdr3_nt: TGTGCCTGGAGTGAAGGGGCAAATTCACCCCTCCACTTT; cdr3_aa: CAWSEGANSPLHF
d_call: TRBD1; j_call: TRBJ1-1; clone_size: -; cdr3_length: 13; v_call: TRBV2; cdr3_nt: TGTGCCAGCAGCGAAGACCGGGACAGGGCCGCTTTCTTT; cdr3_aa: CASSEDRDRAAFF
d_call: -; j_call: TRBJ2-2; clone_size: -; cdr3_length: 14; v_call: TRBV11-3; cdr3_nt: TGTGCCAGCAGCCGTACGGGGGTCACCGGGGAGCTGTTTTTT; cdr3_aa: CASSRTGVTGELFF
d_call: -; j_call: TRBJ1-5; clone_size: -; cdr3_length: 17; v_call: TRBV5-4; cdr3_nt: TGTGCCAGCAGCTCTAAAATCAACAGGGTTAGGGATCAGCCCCAGCATTTT; cdr3_aa: CASSSKINRVRDQPQHF
d_call: -; j_call: TRBJ1-2; clone_size: -; cdr3_length: 16; v_call: TRBV7-8; cdr3_nt: TGTGCCAGCAGCTTAGCGGGAGGGGTACCTAACTATGGCTACACCTTC; cdr3_aa: CASSLAGGVPNYGYTF
d_call: -; j_call: TRBJ1-2; clone_size: -; cdr3_length: 13; v_call: TRBV5-1; cdr3_nt: TGCGCCAGCAGCTTTGAGGGATCCTATGGCTACACCTTC; cdr3_aa: CASSFEGSYGYTF
d_call: -; j_call: TRBJ1-2; clone_size: -; cdr3_length: 14; v_call: TRBV18; cdr3_nt: TGTGCCAGCTCACGTTCGGGAGAAAACTATGGCTACACCTTC; cdr3_aa: CASSRSGENYGYTF
d_call: -; j_call: TRBJ1-5; clone_size: -; cdr3_length: 15; v_call: TRBV5-8; cdr3_nt: TGTGCCAGCAGCTTTCGGAGGGGTAGCAATCAGCCCCAGCATTTT; cdr3_aa: CASSFRRGSNQPQHF
d_call: TRBD1; j_call: TRBJ2-3; clone_size: -; cdr3_length: 17; v_call: TRBV4-1; cdr3_nt: TGCGCCAGCAGCCAAGAGACCACAGGGGGTGGGACAGATACGCAGTATTTT; cdr3_aa: CASSQETTGGGTDTQYF
d_call: -; j_call: TRBJ2-7; clone_size: -; cdr3_length: 16; v_call: TRBV23-1; cdr3_nt: TGCGCCAGCAGTCAATCTGTCCCAGGGGCCCTCGACGAGCAGTACTTC; cdr3_aa: CASSQSVPGALDEQYF
d_call: -; j_call: TRBJ1-1; clone_size: -; cdr3_length: 15; v_call: TRBV7-6; cdr3_nt: TGTGCCAGCAGCTTACAGGGCAACATGAACACTGAAGCTTTCTTT; cdr3_aa: CASSLQGNMNTEAFF
d_call: -; j_call: TRBJ1-1; clone_size: -; cdr3_length: 14; v_call: TRBV2; cdr3_nt: TGTGCCAGCAGTCGATGGCCCCTGAACACTGAAGCTTTCTTT; cdr3_aa: CASSRWPLNTEAFF
d_call: TRBD1; j_call: TRBJ2-7; clone_size: -; cdr3_length: 15; v_call: TRBV9; cdr3_nt: TGTGCCAGCAGCGTAGGGACAGGATTTGAACACGAGCAGTACTTC; cdr3_aa: CASSVGTGFEHEQYF
d_call: TRBD2; j_call: TRBJ2-1; clone_size: -; cdr3_length: 16; v_call: TRBV19; cdr3_nt: TGTGCCAGTAGTACCCTTAGCGGGGGGGCGCGGAATGAGCAGTTCTTC; cdr3_aa: CASSTLSGGARNEQFF